This T cell receptor (beta chain) was sequenced for a study of T cells after yellow fever vaccination. In making TCR cDNA, 5'RACE template switching added a universal primer site and UMIs to it. TCRdb re-called the 5' RACE reads with MiXCR, one entry per CDR3 protein. The repertoire holds roughly 520,000 distinct CDR3 sequences, with around a fifth as singletons. Germline values: CDR1 LNHDA, CDR2 SQIVND (reference sequence). Deletions cut 5 bases from V and 7 bases from J, with 9 bases between. The CDR3 has 12 amino acids. This clonotype was sampled from a man younger than 35 who received the YFV17D yellow fever vaccine. Sequencing was performed on PBMCs, taken approximately 22 days after the first yellow fever vaccination. The V gene is TRBV19, the J gene TRBJ1-5; D gene ambiguous. The CDR3 DNA reads TGTGCCAGTAGTGAATCCGAGCAGCCCCAGCATTTT. Protein product: CASSESEQPQHF. The variable domain in full, with the rest retrieved from reference TRBV19 and TRBJ1-5, is DGGITQSPKYLFRKEGQNVTLSCEQNLNHDAMYWYRQDPGQGLRLIYYSQIVNDFQKGDIAEGYSVSREKKESFPLTVTSAQKNPTAFYLCASSESEQPQHFGDGTRLSIL.